This passage covers 30 T cell receptor beta chains from one sample sequenced in a study of blood T cell repertoires in COVID-19. TCRdb's table, derived via immunoSEQ multiplex PCR, lists solely in-frame clones and lacks some. The sample lists about 190,000 clones; roughly 80% were seen once. The specimen sequenced was peripheral blood. Receptors originate from a man between 60 and 70 years old with acute or convalescent COVID-19.

The V and J genes are TRBV14 and TRBJ1-2; D gene uncertain. V lost 0 bases and J 3 bases, leaving 8 bases between the germline ends. CDR1 is SGHDN and CDR2 is FVKESK in the germline V gene. This CDR3 spans 14 amino acids. The CDR3 DNA follows: TGTGCCAGCAGCCAAGATTGGAGGGACTATGGCTACACCTTC. It codes for CASSQDWRDYGYTF.

This clone is a singleton in its sample. The chain is built from TRBV7-2 and TRBJ2-1; 10 bases fit TRBD2. The V gene end was trimmed by 2 bases and the J gene end by 6 bases; junction bases not matched to a gene: 4. This CDR3 region has 15 residues. Germline assignment: CDR1 SGHTA and CDR2 FQGNSA. The CDR3 DNA reads TGTGCCAGCAGCTTACTAGCGGGGGCCCTCAATGAGCAGTTCTTC. This codes for CASSLLAGALNEQFF.

This sequence joins TRBV16 and TRBJ2-1; no firm D call. The CDR3 sequence is 11 residues long. Trimming took 3 bases from V and 8 from J, leaving 5 bases between them. Germline CDR1 is KGHSY and CDR2 is FQNENV. The CDR3 reads CASSQSHEQFF. CDR3 in DNA: TGTGCCAGCAGCCAGAGTCATGAGCAGTTCTTC.

This chain joins TRBV7-6 and TRBJ2-7; the match to TRBD2 covers 7 bases. The trim removed 2 bases at V and 6 bases at J, leaving 10 bases unmatched. The CDR3 is 15 amino acids. Germline V CDR1 and CDR2: SGHVS, FNYEAQ. The CDR3 spells CASSLMGRVGGEQYF. CDR3 sequence (DNA): TGTGCCAGCAGCTTAATGGGGAGGGTCGGGGGCGAGCAGTACTTC.

The chain combines TRBV5-1 with TRBJ1-4, with D unresolved. Germline V gives CDR1 SGHRS, CDR2 YFSETQ. This CDR3 is 17 amino acids long. The ends were cut back, 0 bases at V and 7 bases at J, with 19 bases in the middle. The CDR3 reads CASSLAGTAAGGEKLFF. Written as DNA, the CDR3 is TGCGCCAGCAGCTTGGCGGGAACAGCGGCAGGAGGTGAAAAACTGTTTTTT.

The chain uses TRBV7-3 and TRBJ2-1; 14 bases line up with TRBD2. With 5 bases clipped from V and 8 bases from J, the junction kept 8 bases outside the gene matches. CDR1 and CDR2 (germline): SGHTA, FQGTGA. The CDR3 has 16 amino acids. As DNA, the CDR3 is TGTGCCAGCAGCCGAATGACTAGCGGGGGGGTCGATGAGCAGTTCTTC. Protein: CASSRMTSGGVDEQFF.

The V gene is TRBV7-2, the J gene TRBJ1-1; 8 bases are shared with TRBD1. Germline V gives CDR1 SGHTA, CDR2 FQGNSA. The CDR3 totals 16 residues. The junction had 12 bases not matched to a gene; V was cut back by 5 bases and J by 4 bases. The CDR3 sequence: CASSHLQTGEFTEAFF. The CDR3 region has the DNA TGTGCCAGCAGCCATCTCCAGACAGGGGAGTTCACTGAAGCTTTCTTT. The whole variable domain, remainder taken from reference TRBV7-2 and TRBJ1-1, is GAGVSQSPSNKVTEKGKDVELRCDPISGHTALYWYRQSLGQGLEFLIYFQGNSAPDKSGLPSDRFSAERTGGSVSTLTIQRTQQEDSAVYLCASSHLQTGEFTEAFFGQGTRLTVV.

This rearrangement joins TRBV9 to TRBJ2-3; 7 nucleotides agree with TRBD2. Germline V gene lookup returns CDR1 SGDLS and CDR2 YYNGEE. V was clipped by 1 base and J by 0 bases; unmatched bases: 8. The CDR3 extends over 17 amino acids. The CDR3 loop reads CASSVYELAVSTDTQYF. The CDR3 DNA sequence: TGTGCCAGCAGCGTATATGAGCTAGCGGTGAGCACAGATACGCAGTATTTT. Supplemented by reference TRBV9 and TRBJ2-3, the full variable domain reads DSGVTQTPKHLITATGQRVTLRCSPRSGDLSVYWYQQSLDQGLQFLIQYYNGEERAKGNILERFSAQQFPDLHSELNLSSLELGDSALYFCASSVYELAVSTDTQYFGPGTRLTVL.

The V call is TRBV13, the J call TRBJ2-1; 7 bases match TRBD1. V gave up 4 bases and J gave up 5 bases; unmatched junction bases: 2. Germline CDR1 reads PRHDT; CDR2 reads FYEKMQ (reference sequence). This CDR3 spans 13 amino acids. The CDR3 bases are TGTGCCAGCAGCTCGGGACAGCACAATGAGCAGTTCTTC. Translating gives CASSSGQHNEQFF. Full variable domain (rest looked up from reference TRBV13 and TRBJ2-1): AAGVIQSPRHLIKEKRETATLKCYPIPRHDTVYWYQQGPGQDPQFLISFYEKMQSDKGSIPDRFSAQQFSDYHSELNMSSLELGDSALYFCASSSGQHNEQFFGPGTRLTVL.

This clone has a handful of counts. J is TRBJ2-1 and V is TRBV7-9; weak D call: TRBD2 (5 bases). V was trimmed by 5 bases and J by 5 bases, leaving 19 bases between them. The CDR3 spans 16 residues. From germline, CDR1 is SEHNR and CDR2 FQNEAQ (reference sequence). The CDR3 DNA follows: TGTGCCAGCAGCCGTATTCCTACCGACGGGAACAATGAGCAGTTCTTC. Amino acid sequence: CASSRIPTDGNNEQFF.

The chain links TRBV5-4 to TRBJ2-3; D is perhaps TRBD2 (5 bases). From germline, CDR1 is SGHNT and CDR2 YYREEE (reference sequence). The V end lost 0 bases, the J end lost 2 bases, and 13 bases lay between the germline ends. CDR3 length equals 16 residues. CDR3 DNA sequence: TGTGCCAGCAGCTTGGGGCTAGCCAGGACCACAGATACGCAGTATTTT. This gives the protein CASSLGLARTTDTQYF.

This clone was seen once. V is TRBV5-1 and J is TRBJ2-1, with TRBD2 matching 8 bases. The CDR3 contains 15 residues. V trimming: 4 bases; J trimming: 0 bases; junction bases outside the gene matches: 3. Germline lookup yields CDR1 SGHRS and CDR2 YFSETQ. The CDR3 sequence is CASSNSGGSYNEQFF. The CDR3, as DNA: TGCGCCAGCAGCAACAGCGGGGGCTCCTACAATGAGCAGTTCTTC.

The count of this clone is one. The rearrangement links TRBV2 to TRBJ2-1; D call uncertain. Deletions cut 2 bases from V and 4 bases from J, with 12 bases between. This CDR3 spans 15 amino acids. The germline gives CDR1 SNHLY, CDR2 FYNNEI. As DNA, the CDR3 is TGTGCCAGCAGTGAAATCGGCCTAGATTACAATGAGCAGTTCTTC. Its translation is CASSEIGLDYNEQFF.

This clone is labeled as medium-sized. The gene calls are TRBV27 and TRBJ2-7; TRBD1 matches at 8 bases. Germline CDR1 and CDR2: MNHEY and SMNVEV (reference sequence). This CDR3 region has 15 residues. J was trimmed by 5 bases and V by 2 bases; bases with no gene match: 8. CDR3 sequence reads: CASSLQFRGRDEQYF. As DNA, the CDR3 is TGTGCCAGCAGTTTACAGTTCAGGGGGCGGGACGAGCAGTACTTC.

This clone was counted between two and nine times. CDR3 residues: CASSLAWDSGKGVNSPLHF. The CDR3 DNA follows: TGTGCCAGCAGCTTAGCGTGGGACAGCGGAAAGGGGGTTAATTCACCCCTCCACTTT. V and J are TRBV7-2 and TRBJ1-6; the match to TRBD1 covers 7 bases. V shed 0 bases and J 6 bases; nucleotides not matched to a gene: 14. Per the germline V gene, CDR1 is SGHTA and CDR2 is FQGNSA. CDR3 size: 19 residues.

The V call is TRBV11-3, the J call TRBJ2-2; 9 positions agree with TRBD1. In germline, CDR1 is SGHNT, CDR2 YENEEA. V lost 5 bases and J lost 1; bases outside the gene matches: 11. The length of the CDR3 is 18 residues. DNA for the CDR3: TGTGCCAGCAGCCTAGCGGACAGGGGAGTTGGGAACACCGGGGAGCTGTTTTTT. It is translated as CASSLADRGVGNTGELFF.

This chain connects TRBV29-1 to TRBJ2-3; 13 bases line up with TRBD2. CDR1 is SQVTM, CDR2 ANQGSEA, per germline. This CDR3 contains 17 residues. The V gene end was trimmed by 2 bases and the J gene end by 2 bases; junction bases not matched to a gene: 7. The CDR3 reads CSVEFPGTSGITDTQYF. CDR3 DNA: TGCAGCGTTGAATTCCCCGGGACTAGCGGGATCACAGATACGCAGTATTTT.

The chain recombines TRBV7-8 with TRBJ2-3; possibly TRBD2 for D (5 bases). The CDR3 is 13 residues long. Trimming took 5 bases from V and 6 from J, leaving 12 bases between them. CDR1 and CDR2 from the germline V gene are SGHVS and FQNEAQ. DNA of the CDR3: TGTGCCAGCAGCCGTCGAGGGAGCGATACGCAGTATTTT. It is translated as CASSRRGSDTQYF.

This clone was counted a single time. This chain links TRBV27 with TRBJ1-1; D remains ambiguous. The CDR3 is 14 amino acids. Germline CDR1 MNHEY, CDR2 SMNVEV (reference sequence). V was shortened by 5 bases and J by 0 bases, with 10 bases between the two germline ends. The CDR3 DNA reads TGTGCCAGCAGTCCTATGCCGATGAACACTGAAGCTTTCTTT. Translating gives CASSPMPMNTEAFF.

The V gene is TRBV2, the J gene TRBJ2-7; TRBD2 agrees at 10 bases. V was clipped by 6 bases and J by 3 bases; unmatched bases: 5. Germline CDR1 is SNHLY and CDR2 is FYNNEI. This CDR3 comprises 14 residues. The CDR3 nucleotides read TGTGCCAGCAGCCGGACTAGCGGCTACTACGAGCAGTACTTC. This codes for CASSRTSGYYEQYF. Full variable domain (rest looked up from reference TRBV2 and TRBJ2-7): EPEVTQTPSHQVTQMGQEVILRCVPISNHLYFYWYRQILGQKVEFLVSFYNNEISEKSEIFDDQFSVERPDGSNFTLKIRSTKLEDSAMYFCASSRTSGYYEQYFGPGTRLTVT.

Worth noting for this clone: Other nucleotide sequences from this sample produce the same CDR3. This chain links TRBV4-1 with TRBJ2-7, with a possible D match to TRBD2 (5 bases). This CDR3 is 16 amino acids long. The V gene lost 0 bases and the J gene lost 1 base, with 13 bases spanning the gap. CDR1 is MGHRA, CDR2 YSYEKL, per germline. The CDR3 region is CASSQDFPGSSYEQYF. DNA for the CDR3: TGCGCCAGCAGCCAAGATTTCCCGGGATCGTCCTACGAGCAGTACTTC.

The chain is built from TRBV5-5 and TRBJ1-3, with D tentatively TRBD1 (6 bases). Germline CDR1 is SGHKS and CDR2 is YYEKEE (reference sequence). CDR3 size: 13 residues. With 4 bases removed from V and 8 bases from J, the gap between germline ends came to 13 bases. The CDR3 here is CASSPLRGHTIYF. As DNA, the CDR3 is TGTGCCAGCAGCCCCCTCAGGGGACACACCATATATTTT.

The rearrangement joins TRBV7-2 to TRBJ2-2, with TRBD2 identical over 14 bases. CDR3 length equals 16 residues. Germline V gives CDR1 SGHTA, CDR2 FQGNSA. The junction had 4 bases not matched to a gene; V was cut back by 3 bases and J by 7 bases. CDR3: CASSLGTSGGGGELFF. The CDR3 region has the DNA TGTGCCAGCAGCTTGGGGACTAGCGGGGGTGGCGGGGAGCTGTTTTTT.

Only one count was recorded for this clone. The DNA of the CDR3 is TGTGCCAGCAGCACCGGACTAGCGGGGGGGCGCGAGCAGTTCTTC. Translating it yields CASSTGLAGGREQFF. The rearrangement joins TRBV7-2 to TRBJ2-1; 15 bases line up with TRBD2. V shed 5 bases and J 10 bases; nucleotides not matched to a gene: 6. Germline V lookup: CDR1 SGHTA, CDR2 FQGNSA. The CDR3 is 15 amino acids.

The chain has TRBV11-2 and TRBJ2-5; 8 bases fit TRBD2. This CDR3 has 15 residues. V lost 2 bases and J lost 3; bases outside the gene matches: 5. CDR1 and CDR2 from the germline V gene are SGHAT and FQNNGV. The CDR3 region is CASSLFISGKETQYF. In nucleotides, the CDR3 is TGTGCCAGCAGCTTATTTATTAGCGGGAAAGAGACCCAGTACTTC.

This clone was seen more than once but under ten times. The V call is TRBV5-4, the J call TRBJ2-7; TRBD1 agrees at 9 bases. CDR1 SGHNT and CDR2 YYREEE come from the germline V gene (reference sequence). After removal of 4 bases from V and 0 bases from J, the junction contained 5 bases not matched to a gene. The CDR3 sequence is 15 residues long. CDR3 sequence (DNA): TGTGCCAGCAGCCCCGGACAGGGGAGCTCCTACGAGCAGTACTTC. Its translation: CASSPGQGSSYEQYF.

The sample holds one count of this clone. The CDR3 here is CASSRTGTVNTEAFF. The CDR3 DNA reads as TGTGCCAGCAGCCGAACCGGGACAGTGAACACTGAAGCTTTCTTT. The gene calls are TRBV3-1 (or the pseudogene TRBV3-2) and TRBJ1-1; 7 bases line up with TRBD1. This CDR3 contains 15 residues. Germline CDR1 and CDR2: LGHDT and YNNKEL (reference sequence). V trimming: 4 bases; J trimming: 0 bases; junction bases outside the gene matches: 5.

The chain carries TRBV4-2 and TRBJ1-2; D possibly corresponds to TRBD1 (5 bases). The germline V gene has CDR1 LGHNA and CDR2 YNFKEQ. CDR3 length: 20 amino acids. The V end was cut by 2 bases, the J end by 0 bases, with 25 bases between. CDR3 sequence: CASSQTFILEGRSSNYGYTF. Written as DNA, the CDR3 is TGTGCCAGCAGCCAAACATTTATTTTGGAGGGGCGATCTTCTAACTATGGCTACACCTTC.

This clone was detected only a few times. This chain links TRBV6-5 with TRBJ1-2; 7 bases agree with TRBD1. This CDR3 is 15 amino acids long. J gave up 3 bases and V 4 bases, and 8 bases lay outside the gene matches. Germline lookup yields CDR1 MNHEY and CDR2 SVGAGI. This chain's CDR3 is CASSSPGQNHYGYTF. The CDR3 region has the DNA TGTGCCAGCAGTTCTCCGGGACAGAACCACTATGGCTACACCTTC.

The chain has TRBV6-1 and TRBJ1-2; D may be TRBD1 (5 bases). V gave up 2 bases and J gave up 5 bases, with 9 bases separating them. This CDR3 region has 13 residues. Germline V gene data show CDR1 as MNHNS and CDR2 as SASEGT. The CDR3 coding sequence is TGTGCCAGCAGTGAAAGGGGAAGATATGGCTACACCTTC. This sequence encodes CASSERGRYGYTF.